This T cell receptor (beta chain) was documented in a study of blood T cell repertoires in COVID-19. Recovered Cohort 3 donors showed two negative PCRs, clearance, or symptom resolution. Here immunoSEQ multiplex PCR was the method, and the copy in TCRdb shows in-frame clones only, minus some. The sample records a few hundred thousand clones, about 90% being singletons. V shed 0 bases and J 6 bases; nucleotides not matched to a gene: 9. Per germline, CDR1 LNHDA and CDR2 SQIVND (reference sequence). The CDR3 totals 16 residues. The V gene is TRBV19, the J gene TRBJ2-7, with 9 bases matching TRBD2. Sequences were obtained from PBMCs or T cells enriched from blood (not recorded which). This receptor was taken from a young woman who had recovered from COVID-19. DNA of the CDR3: TGTGCCAGTAGTATAGATCTCCTTAGGACTAGCGCCGAGCAGTACTTC. Protein: CASSIDLLRTSAEQYF. The full variable domain, with the rest looked up from reference TRBV19 and TRBJ2-7, is DGGITQSPKYLFRKEGQNVTLSCEQNLNHDAMYWYRQDPGQGLRLIYYSQIVNDFQKGDIAEGYSVSREKKESFPLTVTSAQKNPTAFYLCASSIDLLRTSAEQYFGPGTRLTVT.